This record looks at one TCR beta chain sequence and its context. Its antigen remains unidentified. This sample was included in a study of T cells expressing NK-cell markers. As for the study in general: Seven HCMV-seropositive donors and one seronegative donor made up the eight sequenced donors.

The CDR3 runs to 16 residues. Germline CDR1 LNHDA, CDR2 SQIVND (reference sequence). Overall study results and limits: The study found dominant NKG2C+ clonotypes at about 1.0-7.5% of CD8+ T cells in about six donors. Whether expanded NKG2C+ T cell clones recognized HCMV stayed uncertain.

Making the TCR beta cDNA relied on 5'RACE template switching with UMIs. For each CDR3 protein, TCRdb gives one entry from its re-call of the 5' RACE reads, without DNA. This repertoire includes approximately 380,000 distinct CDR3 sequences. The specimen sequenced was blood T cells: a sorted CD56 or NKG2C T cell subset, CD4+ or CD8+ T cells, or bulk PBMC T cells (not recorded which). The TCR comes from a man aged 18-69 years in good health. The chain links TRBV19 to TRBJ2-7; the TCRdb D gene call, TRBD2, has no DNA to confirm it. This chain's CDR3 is CASSSRRTSVSYEQYF.